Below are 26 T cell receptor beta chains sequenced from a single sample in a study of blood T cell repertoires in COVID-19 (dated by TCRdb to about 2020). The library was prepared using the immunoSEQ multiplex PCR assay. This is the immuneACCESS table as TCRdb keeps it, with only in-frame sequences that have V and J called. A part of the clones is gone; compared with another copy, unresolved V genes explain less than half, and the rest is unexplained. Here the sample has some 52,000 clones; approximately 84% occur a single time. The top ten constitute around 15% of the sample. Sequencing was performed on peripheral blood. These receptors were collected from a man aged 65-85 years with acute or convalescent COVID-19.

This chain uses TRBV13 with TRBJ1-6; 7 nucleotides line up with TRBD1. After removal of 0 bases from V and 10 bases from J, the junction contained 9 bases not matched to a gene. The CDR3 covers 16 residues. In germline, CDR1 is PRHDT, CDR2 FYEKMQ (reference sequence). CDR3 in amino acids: CASSLGTGALQSPLHF. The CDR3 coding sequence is TGTGCCAGCAGCTTAGGCACAGGGGCGCTACAGTCACCCCTCCACTTT.

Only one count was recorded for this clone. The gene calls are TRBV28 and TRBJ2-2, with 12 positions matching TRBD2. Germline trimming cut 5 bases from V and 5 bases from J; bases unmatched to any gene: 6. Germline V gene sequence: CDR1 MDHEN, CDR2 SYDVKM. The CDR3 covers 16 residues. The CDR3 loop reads CASSPTGLAGTGELFF. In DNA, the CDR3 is TGTGCCAGCAGTCCGACTGGACTAGCGGGGACCGGGGAGCTGTTTTTT.

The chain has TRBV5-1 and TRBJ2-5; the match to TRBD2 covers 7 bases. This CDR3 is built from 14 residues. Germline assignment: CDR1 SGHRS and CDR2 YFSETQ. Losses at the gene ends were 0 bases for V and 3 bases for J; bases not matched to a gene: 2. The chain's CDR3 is CASSLVLAEETQYF. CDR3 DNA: TGCGCCAGCAGCTTGGTGCTAGCGGAAGAGACCCAGTACTTC.

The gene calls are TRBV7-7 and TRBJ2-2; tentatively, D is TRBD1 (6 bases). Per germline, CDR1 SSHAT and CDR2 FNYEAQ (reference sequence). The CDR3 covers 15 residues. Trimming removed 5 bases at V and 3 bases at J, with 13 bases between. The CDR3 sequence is CASSPQGPYTGELFF. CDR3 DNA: TGTGCCAGCAGCCCGCAGGGGCCTTACACCGGGGAGCTGTTTTTT. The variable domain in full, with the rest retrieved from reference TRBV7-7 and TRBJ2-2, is GAGVSQSPRYKVTKRGQDVTLRCDPISSHATLYWYQQALGQGPEFLTYFNYEAQPDKSGLPSDRFSAERPEGSISTLTIQRTEQRDSAMYRCASSPQGPYTGELFFGEGSRLTVL.

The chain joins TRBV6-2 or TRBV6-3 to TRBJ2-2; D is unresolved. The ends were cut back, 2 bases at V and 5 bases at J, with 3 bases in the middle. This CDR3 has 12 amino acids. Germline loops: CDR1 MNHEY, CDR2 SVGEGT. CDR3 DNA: TGTGCCAGCAGTTACCATACCGGGGAGCTGTTTTTT. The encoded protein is CASSYHTGELFF.

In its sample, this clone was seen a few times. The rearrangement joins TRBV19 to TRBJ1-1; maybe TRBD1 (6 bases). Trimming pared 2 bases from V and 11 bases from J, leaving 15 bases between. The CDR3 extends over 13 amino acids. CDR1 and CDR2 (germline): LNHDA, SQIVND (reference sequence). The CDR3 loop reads CASSISGVVAAFF. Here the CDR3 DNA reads TGTGCCAGTAGTATATCAGGGGTAGTCGCGGCTTTCTTT.

The CDR3 here is CASRIGGSYYEQYF. The CDR3 DNA sequence: TGTGCCAGCAGGATAGGGGGCTCATACTACGAGCAGTACTTC. The chain employs TRBV6-4 and TRBJ2-7, with TRBD1 matching 7 bases. The CDR3 is 14 residues long. Trimming removed 6 bases from V and 3 bases from J; junction bases left unmatched: 8. The germline V gene has CDR1 MRHNA and CDR2 SNTAGT.

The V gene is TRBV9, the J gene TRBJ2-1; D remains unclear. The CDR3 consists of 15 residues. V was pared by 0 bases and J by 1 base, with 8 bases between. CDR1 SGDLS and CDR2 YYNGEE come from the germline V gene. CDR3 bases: TGTGCCAGCAGCGTAGACAGTTGGTCCTACAATGAGCAGTTCTTC. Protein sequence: CASSVDSWSYNEQFF.

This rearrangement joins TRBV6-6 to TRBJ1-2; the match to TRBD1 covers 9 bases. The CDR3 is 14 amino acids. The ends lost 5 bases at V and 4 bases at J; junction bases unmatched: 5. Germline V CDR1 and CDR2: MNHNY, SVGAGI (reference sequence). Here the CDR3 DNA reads TGTGCCAGCAGTACCCCGGGACAGGGCTATGGCTACACCTTC. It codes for CASSTPGQGYGYTF.

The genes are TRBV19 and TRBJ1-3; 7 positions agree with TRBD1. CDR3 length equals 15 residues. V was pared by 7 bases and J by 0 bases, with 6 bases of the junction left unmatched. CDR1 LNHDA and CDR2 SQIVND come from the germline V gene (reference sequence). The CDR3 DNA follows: TGTGCCAGTATGCCGACAGGGCGCTCTGGAAACACCATATATTTT. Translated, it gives CASMPTGRSGNTIYF. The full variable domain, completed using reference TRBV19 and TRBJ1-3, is DGGITQSPKYLFRKEGQNVTLSCEQNLNHDAMYWYRQDPGQGLRLIYYSQIVNDFQKGDIAEGYSVSREKKESFPLTVTSAQKNPTAFYLCASMPTGRSGNTIYFGEGSWLTVV.

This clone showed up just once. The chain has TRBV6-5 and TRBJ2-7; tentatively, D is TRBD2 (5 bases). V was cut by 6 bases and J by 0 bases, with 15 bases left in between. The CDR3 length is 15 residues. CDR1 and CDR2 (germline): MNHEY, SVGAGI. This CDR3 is CASSRGGFSSYEQYF. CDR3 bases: TGTGCCAGCAGCCGCGGCGGGTTTAGCTCCTACGAGCAGTACTTC.

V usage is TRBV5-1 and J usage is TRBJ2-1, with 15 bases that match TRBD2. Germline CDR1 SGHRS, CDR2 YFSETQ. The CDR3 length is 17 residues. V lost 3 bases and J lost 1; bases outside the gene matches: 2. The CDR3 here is CASSWTSGGASYNEQFF. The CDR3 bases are TGCGCCAGCAGCTGGACTAGCGGGGGGGCATCCTACAATGAGCAGTTCTTC.

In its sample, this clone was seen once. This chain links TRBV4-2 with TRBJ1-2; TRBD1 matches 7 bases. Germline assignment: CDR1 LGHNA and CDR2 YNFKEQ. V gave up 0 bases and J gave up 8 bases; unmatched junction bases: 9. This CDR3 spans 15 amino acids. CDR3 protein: CASSQEQGTQKGYTF. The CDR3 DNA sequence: TGTGCCAGCAGCCAAGAACAGGGGACGCAGAAGGGCTACACCTTC.

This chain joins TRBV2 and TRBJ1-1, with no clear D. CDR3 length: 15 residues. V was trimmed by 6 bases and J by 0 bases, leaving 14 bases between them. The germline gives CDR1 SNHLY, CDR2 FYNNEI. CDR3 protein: CASSPIAVLNTEAFF. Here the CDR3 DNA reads TGTGCCAGCAGCCCCATAGCAGTCCTGAACACTGAAGCTTTCTTT.

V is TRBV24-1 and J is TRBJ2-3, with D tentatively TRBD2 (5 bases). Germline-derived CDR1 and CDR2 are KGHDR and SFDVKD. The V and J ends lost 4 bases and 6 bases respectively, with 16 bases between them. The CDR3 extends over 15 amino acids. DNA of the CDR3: TGTGCCACCAGTGACCCCGGGATCCGGCCGGATACGCAGTATTTT. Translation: CATSDPGIRPDTQYF.

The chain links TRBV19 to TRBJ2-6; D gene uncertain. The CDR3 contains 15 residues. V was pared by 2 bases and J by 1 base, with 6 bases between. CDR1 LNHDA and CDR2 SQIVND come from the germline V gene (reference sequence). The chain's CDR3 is CASSISRSGANVLTF. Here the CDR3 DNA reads TGTGCCAGTAGTATATCCCGTTCTGGGGCCAACGTCCTGACTTTC.

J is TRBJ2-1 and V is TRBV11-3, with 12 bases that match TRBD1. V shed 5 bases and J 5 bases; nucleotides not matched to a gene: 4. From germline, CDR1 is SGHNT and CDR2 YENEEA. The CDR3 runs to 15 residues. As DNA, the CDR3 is TGTGCCAGCAGCCGCCGGGACAGGGGGCACAATGAGCAGTTCTTC. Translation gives CASSRRDRGHNEQFF.

The CDR3 loop reads CASSYGSGYQPQHF. The CDR3 DNA is TGTGCCAGCAGTTACGGTTCGGGTTATCAGCCCCAGCATTTT. The chain links TRBV6-2 or TRBV6-3 to TRBJ1-5; D not resolved. The CDR3 extends over 14 amino acids. CDR1 is MNHEY, CDR2 SVGEGT, per germline. V lost 2 bases and J lost 5, with 10 bases in between.

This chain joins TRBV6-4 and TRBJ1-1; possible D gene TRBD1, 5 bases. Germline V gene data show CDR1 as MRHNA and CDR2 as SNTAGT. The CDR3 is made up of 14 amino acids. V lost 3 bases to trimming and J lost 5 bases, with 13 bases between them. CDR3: CASSEKGGVTEAFF. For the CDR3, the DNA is TGTGCCAGCAGTGAAAAGGGAGGGGTGACTGAAGCTTTCTTT.

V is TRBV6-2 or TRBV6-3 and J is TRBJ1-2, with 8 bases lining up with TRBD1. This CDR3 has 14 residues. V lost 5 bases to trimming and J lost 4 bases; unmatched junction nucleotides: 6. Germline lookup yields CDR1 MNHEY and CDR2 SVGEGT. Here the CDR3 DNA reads TGTGCCAGCAGTAAAACGCAGGGGGCCTATGGCTACACCTTC. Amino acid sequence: CASSKTQGAYGYTF.

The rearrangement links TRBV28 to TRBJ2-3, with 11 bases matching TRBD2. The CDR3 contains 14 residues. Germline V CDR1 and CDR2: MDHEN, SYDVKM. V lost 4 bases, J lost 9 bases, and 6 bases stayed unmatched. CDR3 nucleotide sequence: TGTGCCAGCAGTTCTCTAGCGGGGGGAGACACGCAGTATTTT. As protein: CASSSLAGGDTQYF.

The CDR3 spells CSVKTGTRDSPLHF. As DNA, the CDR3 is TGCAGCGTTAAAACCGGGACTCGGGATTCACCCCTCCACTTT. The V call is TRBV29-1, the J call TRBJ1-6; possible D gene TRBD1, 5 bases. CDR3 length: 14 residues. The germline gives CDR1 SQVTM, CDR2 ANQGSEA. The ends were cut back, 5 bases at V and 8 bases at J, with 16 bases in the middle.

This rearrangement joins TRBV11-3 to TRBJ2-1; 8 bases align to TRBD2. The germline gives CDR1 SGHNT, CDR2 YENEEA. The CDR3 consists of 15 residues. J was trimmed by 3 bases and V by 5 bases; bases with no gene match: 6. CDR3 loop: CASSRAGEGYNEQFF. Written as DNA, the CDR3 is TGTGCCAGCAGCCGAGCGGGAGAGGGCTACAATGAGCAGTTCTTC.

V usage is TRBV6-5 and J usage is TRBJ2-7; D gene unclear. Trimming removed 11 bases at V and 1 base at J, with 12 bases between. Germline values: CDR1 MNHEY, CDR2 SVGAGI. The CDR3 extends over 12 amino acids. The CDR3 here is CAGVPGSYEQYF. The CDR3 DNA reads TGTGCCGGCGTGCCAGGATCCTACGAGCAGTACTTC.

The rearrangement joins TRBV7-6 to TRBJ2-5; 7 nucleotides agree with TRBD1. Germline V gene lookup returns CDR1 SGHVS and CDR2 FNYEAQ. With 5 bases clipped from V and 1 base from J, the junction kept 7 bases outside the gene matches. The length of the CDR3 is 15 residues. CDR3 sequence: CASSPRTGTQETQYF. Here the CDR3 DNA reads TGTGCCAGCAGCCCTAGGACAGGAACCCAAGAGACCCAGTACTTC.

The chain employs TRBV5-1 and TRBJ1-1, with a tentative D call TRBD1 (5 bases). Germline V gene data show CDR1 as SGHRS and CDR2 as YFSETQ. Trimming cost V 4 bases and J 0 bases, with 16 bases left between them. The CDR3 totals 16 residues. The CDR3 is CASSPFMDNMNTEAFF. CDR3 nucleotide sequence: TGCGCCAGCAGCCCGTTTATGGACAACATGAACACTGAAGCTTTCTTT.